These T cell receptor beta chains were read from a single sample in a study of technical replicates of blood from a few donors. Assay used: immunoSEQ multiplex PCR; TCRdb lists only in-frame clones, some missing. Of around 70,000 clones in the sample, around 97% were seen once. The sequencing sample was made of T cells isolated from PBMCs. The receptors were sampled from a human donor in good health. The CDR3 runs from the conserved cysteine through the conserved F or W. A D gene is named only where the DNA matches it firmly. Size is stated for part of the rows, as once, few or many counts, or as a class when the clone is expanded.

cdr3_nt cdr3_aa d_call clone_size j_call v_call
TGTGCCAGCAGTTTGATGGGCGGGGACACTGAAGCTTTCTTT CASSLMGGDTEAFF . . TRBJ1-1 TRBV28
TGTGCCAGCAGCTTAACTCTCAGGGGCACAGATACGCAGTATTTT CASSLTLRGTDTQYF . . TRBJ2-3 TRBV7-3
TGTGCCAGTAGTATTGGTACTAGCGGGTCCTACGAGCAGTACTTC CASSIGTSGSYEQYF TRBD2 . TRBJ2-7 TRBV19
TGTGCCAGCCGAGGGGAGGGCTCCTACGAGCAGTACTTC CASRGEGSYEQYF TRBD2 . TRBJ2-7 TRBV13
TGTGCCAGCAGCGTCGGGATGAACACTGAAGCTTTCTTT CASSVGMNTEAFF . . TRBJ1-1 TRBV9
TGTGCCAGCAGCTCTGTTGGACAGGGGAAACTGTTTTTT CASSSVGQGKLFF TRBD1 . TRBJ1-4 TRBV7-2
TGTGCCAGCTGTCAGACAACTAATGAAAAACTGTTTTTT CASCQTTNEKLFF . . TRBJ1-4 TRBV7-6
TGTGCCAGCAGCGTAGAAGGGGAGGGTACAGATACGCAGTATTTT CASSVEGEGTDTQYF TRBD2 . TRBJ2-3 TRBV9
TGTGCCAGTATCCTGGAGTACACTGAAGCTTTCTTT CASILEYTEAFF . . TRBJ1-1 TRBV19
TGTGCCAGCAGCTTATGGGTCCCGGGAAAGGGCCCCTACAATGAGCAGTTCTTC CASSLWVPGKGPYNEQFF . . TRBJ2-1 TRBV7-6
TGTGCCAGCAGCTTTAAGGGACAGGGAAACAATGAGCAGTTCTTC CASSFKGQGNNEQFF TRBD1 . TRBJ2-1 TRBV7-2
TGTGCCAGTACCCCTTTAGCGGCCACAGATACGCAGTATTTT CASTPLAATDTQYF . once TRBJ2-3 TRBV19
TGTGCCAGTACCGAACAGGGTAAGATGAATGAGCAGTTCTTC CASTEQGKMNEQFF . . TRBJ2-1 TRBV19
TGTGCCAGCAGTTGGAGCGGGGGGAGCTCCTACAATGAGCAGTTCTTC CASSWSGGSSYNEQFF TRBD2 . TRBJ2-1 TRBV27
TGTGCCATCAGTGAGACAGGACGGAACACTGAAGCTTTCTTT CAISETGRNTEAFF . . TRBJ1-1 TRBV10-3
TGTGCCAGCAGTCCGACTAGCGGGAGTGCGACCCAGTACTTC CASSPTSGSATQYF TRBD2 . TRBJ2-5 TRBV7-2
TGTGCCAGCAGTGAAGGGCCTCACACTAACTATGGCTACACCTTC CASSEGPHTNYGYTF . . TRBJ1-2 TRBV6-1
TGTGCCAGCAGCTTTTTTGAACAGGCGGGGGAAAAACTGTTTTTT CASSFFEQAGEKLFF . . TRBJ1-4 TRBV5-6
TGCGCCAGCAGCACCCGGGAAGGCTACGAGCAGTACTTC CASSTREGYEQYF . . TRBJ2-7 TRBV5-1
TGTGCCAGCATAGAGGCCTACAGGGAGGGAACTGAAGCTTTCTTT CASIEAYREGTEAFF . . TRBJ1-1 TRBV6-1
TGTGCCAGCACCCAGGCCGGGGAGCTGTTTTTT CASTQAGELFF . once TRBJ2-2 TRBV7-8
TGTGCCATCAGTGAGTCAACAGGGGGCAATCAGCCCCAGCATTTT CAISESTGGNQPQHF TRBD1 . TRBJ1-5 TRBV10-3
TGTGCCAGCAGTTACTCGGCCGGGTACGAGCAGTACTTC CASSYSAGYEQYF . . TRBJ2-7 TRBV6-6
TGTGCCAGCAGCCCTCAGTCGGAGATCTACGAGCAGTACTTC CASSPQSEIYEQYF . . TRBJ2-7 TRBV7-6
TGTGCCAGCAGCTCCGGACAGGCTGGAAACACCATATATTTT CASSSGQAGNTIYF TRBD1 . TRBJ1-3 TRBV5-4
TGTGCCAGCAGCAGCGCACCTAACTATGGCTACACCTTC CASSSAPNYGYTF . . TRBJ1-2 TRBV6-4
TGTGCCAGCAGTATCGACAGCAACTATGGCTACACCTTC CASSIDSNYGYTF . . TRBJ1-2 TRBV6-5
TGTGCCAGCAGTGGACAGAACTTCTATGGCTACACCTTC CASSGQNFYGYTF . . TRBJ1-2 TRBV28
TGTGCCAGCAGCTTAGTACAGGGGGCCCTCTCCTACGAGCAGTACTTC CASSLVQGALSYEQYF TRBD1 . TRBJ2-7 TRBV7-2
TGTGCCACCGCCCCCTTCGTGGGCGACCACGAGCAGTACTTC CATAPFVGDHEQYF . few TRBJ2-7 TRBV27
TGTGCCAGCAGTTTATCGTGGGGGGGTGCCAAAAACATTCAGTACTTC CASSLSWGGAKNIQYF TRBD2 . TRBJ2-4 TRBV27
TGTGCCAGCAGCTCTTCGATAGGACAGGTCAAGGATTTT CASSSSIGQVKDF TRBD1 . TRBJ1-5 TRBV7-2
TGTGCCACCAGCCCATCCGGGGTTTGGGAGACCCAGTACTTC CATSPSGVWETQYF . . TRBJ2-5 TRBV15
TGTGCCAGCAGCTTTAATGACAGGGGTGGGACTGAAGCTTTCTTT CASSFNDRGGTEAFF TRBD1 . TRBJ1-1 TRBV13
TGTGCCAGCCAAACAGGGTGGGAGACCCAGTACTTC CASQTGWETQYF . . TRBJ2-5 TRBV6-5
TGTGCCAGCAGCTTAGTATGGCTAGCGGGAGATGAGCAGTTCTTC CASSLVWLAGDEQFF TRBD2 . TRBJ2-1 TRBV11-2
TGCAGCGTTGCAGGACGAGGGCCCACTGAAGCTTTCTTT CSVAGRGPTEAFF . . TRBJ1-1 TRBV29-1